Included here is one T cell receptor beta chain sequence, with context. Those who participated ranged in age from roughly 18 to 89 years and resided in about 24 US areas. Each recovered donor of Cohort 3 presented with two negative PCRs, clearance, or symptom resolution. The data are from a study of blood T cell repertoires in COVID-19. Study-wide background: COVID-19 samples collected from the United States, Italy and Spain covered acute and convalescent phases. In each case, the material was cDNA or gDNA derived from T cells, B-cell-depleted T cells, or PBMCs.

CDR1 and CDR2 from the germline V gene are SEHNR and FQNEAQ (reference sequence). The CDR3 is made up of 15 amino acids. Trimming took off 2 bases at V and 0 bases at J, with 9 bases between the two ends. Profiling relied on immunoSEQ multiplex PCR, and the TCRdb table lists in-frame clones only, not all of them. The table lists approximately 300,000 clones, around 87% of them singletons. V gene TRBV7-9 combines with J gene TRBJ2-3; D may be TRBD2 (5 bases). The receptor comes from a woman under 40 who had recovered from COVID-19. Sequenced material: PBMCs or T cells enriched from blood (not recorded which). This chain's CDR3 is CASSLRSASTDTQYF. CDR3 in DNA: TGTGCCAGCAGCTTACGTAGCGCGAGCACAGATACGCAGTATTTT. Full variable domain (rest looked up from reference TRBV7-9 and TRBJ2-3): DTGVSQNPRHKITKRGQNVTFRCDPISEHNRLYWYRQTLGQGPEFLTYFQNEAQLEKSRLLSDRFSAERPKGSFSTLEIQRTEQGDSAMYLCASSLRSASTDTQYFGPGTRLTVL.